This T cell receptor beta chain was obtained from a study of cytotoxic CD8 clonotypes in ibrutinib-treated CLL. This CDR3 contains 18 residues. Germline CDR1 SGHVS, CDR2 FNYEAQ. The ends were cut back, 5 bases at V and 0 bases at J, with 20 bases in the middle. Study-wide points: Contraction or stability on treatment characterized the public clonotypes, which were uncommon.

Sequencing used immunoSEQ multiplex PCR; TCRdb keeps in-frame clones, though not all of them. The data hold some 150,000 clones, with more than 75% observed a single time. As for this clone: Antigen: not known.

The sequenced sample was PBMCs, obtained after 36 months of ibrutinib treatment. This TCR came from a human donor with chronic lymphocytic leukemia. The rearrangement joins TRBV7-6 to TRBJ2-4, with TRBD2 as a possible D gene (6 bases). The CDR3 is CASSPSPLASLAKNIQYF. In DNA, the CDR3 is TGTGCCAGCAGCCCCTCCCCACTAGCATCTTTAGCCAAAAACATTCAGTACTTC.